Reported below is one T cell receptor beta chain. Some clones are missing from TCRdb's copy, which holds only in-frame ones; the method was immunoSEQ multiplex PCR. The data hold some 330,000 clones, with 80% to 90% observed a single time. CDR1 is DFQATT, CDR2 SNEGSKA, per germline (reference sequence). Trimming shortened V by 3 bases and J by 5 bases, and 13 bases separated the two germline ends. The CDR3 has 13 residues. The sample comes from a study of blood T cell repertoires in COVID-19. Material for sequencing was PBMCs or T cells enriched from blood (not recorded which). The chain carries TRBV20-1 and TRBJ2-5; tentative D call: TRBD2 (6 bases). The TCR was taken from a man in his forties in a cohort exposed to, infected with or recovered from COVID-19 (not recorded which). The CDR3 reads CSASPGVEETQYF. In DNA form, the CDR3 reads TGCAGTGCTAGTCCGGGAGTGGAGGAGACCCAGTACTTC.